Detailed here is one T cell receptor beta chain. The germline gives CDR1 MNHEY, CDR2 SVGEGT. CDR3 size: 17 residues. Trimming took off 0 bases at V and 7 bases at J, with 19 bases between the two ends. The data stem from a study of blood T cell repertoires in COVID-19. Overall study: Acute and convalescent COVID-19 specimens originated in the United States, Italy and Spain.

Per the original data handling: Nucleated cell number was recorded as an estimate derived from reference gene primer amplification. Generated by immunoSEQ multiplex PCR, the TCRdb table keeps only in-frame clones and is missing some. V, J and clone size are taken as reported in that table, and D and trimming were inferred from the DNA itself. The data show roughly 39,000 clones, with roughly nine tenths seen just once and approximately 20% held by the top ten. This clonotype was sampled from a man between 45 and 60 years old in a cohort sampled during active COVID-19. The V call is TRBV6-2 or TRBV6-3, the J call TRBJ1-5, with D perhaps matching TRBD1 (6 bases). Sequencing used peripheral blood. For the CDR3, the DNA is TGTGCCAGCAGTTACTCGAAGGGTCCCAGGGGACGACAGCCCCAGCATTTT. It translates to CASSYSKGPRGRQPQHF.